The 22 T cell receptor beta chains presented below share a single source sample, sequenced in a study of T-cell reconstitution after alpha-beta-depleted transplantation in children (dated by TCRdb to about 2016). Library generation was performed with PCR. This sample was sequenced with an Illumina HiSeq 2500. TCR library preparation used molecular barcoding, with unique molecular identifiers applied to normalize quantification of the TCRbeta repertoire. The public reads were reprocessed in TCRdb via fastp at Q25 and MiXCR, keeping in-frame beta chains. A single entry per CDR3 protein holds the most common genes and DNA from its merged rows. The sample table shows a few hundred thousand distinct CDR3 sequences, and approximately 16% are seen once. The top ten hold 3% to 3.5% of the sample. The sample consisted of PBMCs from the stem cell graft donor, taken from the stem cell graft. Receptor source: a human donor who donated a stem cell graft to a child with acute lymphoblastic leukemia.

The CDR3 DNA follows: TGCAGTGCCAGGTCCGTGACTAGCTCCTACGAGCAGTACTTC. It translates to CSARSVTSSYEQYF. The chain recombines TRBV20-1 with TRBJ2-7, with D perhaps matching TRBD2 (6 bases). This CDR3 comprises 14 residues. Germline loops: CDR1 DFQATT, CDR2 SNEGSKA (reference sequence). V lost 6 bases and J 0 bases, leaving 15 bases between the germline ends.

The CDR3 is CASSRTGHSYEQYF. CDR3 coding DNA: TGTGCCAGCAGTCGGACAGGGCACAGCTACGAGCAGTACTTC. V is TRBV25-1 and J is TRBJ2-7; 8 bases match TRBD1. V lost 5 bases and J lost 3; bases outside the gene matches: 6. Germline V gene lookup returns CDR1 MGHDK and CDR2 SYGVNS. The CDR3 runs 14 residues.

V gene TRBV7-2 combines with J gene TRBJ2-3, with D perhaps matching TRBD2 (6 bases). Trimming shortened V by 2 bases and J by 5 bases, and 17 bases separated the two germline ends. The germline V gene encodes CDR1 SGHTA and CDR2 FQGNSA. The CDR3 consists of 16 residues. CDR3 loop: CASSLWRDASEDTQYF. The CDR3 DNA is TGTGCCAGCAGCTTATGGCGGGACGCGTCCGAAGATACGCAGTATTTT. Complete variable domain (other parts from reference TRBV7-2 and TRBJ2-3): GAGVSQSPSNKVTEKGKDVELRCDPISGHTALYWYRQSLGQGLEFLIYFQGNSAPDKSGLPSDRFSAERTGGSVSTLTIQRTQQEDSAVYLCASSLWRDASEDTQYFGPGTRLTVL.

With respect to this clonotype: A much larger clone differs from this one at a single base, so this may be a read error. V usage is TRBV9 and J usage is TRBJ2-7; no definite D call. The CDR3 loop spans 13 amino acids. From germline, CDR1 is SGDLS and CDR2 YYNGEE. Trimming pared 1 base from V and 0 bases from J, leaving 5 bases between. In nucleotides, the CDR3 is TGTGCCAGCAGCGTAACCCCCTCCTACGAGCAGTACTTC. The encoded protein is CASSVTPSYEQYF.

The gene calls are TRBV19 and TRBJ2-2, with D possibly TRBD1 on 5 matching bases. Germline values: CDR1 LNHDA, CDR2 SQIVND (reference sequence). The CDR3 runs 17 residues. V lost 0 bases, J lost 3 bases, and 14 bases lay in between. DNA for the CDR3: TGTGCCAGTAGTATAGAGCCGGCAGGGTGGTACACCGGGGAGCTGTTTTTT. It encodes CASSIEPAGWYTGELFF.

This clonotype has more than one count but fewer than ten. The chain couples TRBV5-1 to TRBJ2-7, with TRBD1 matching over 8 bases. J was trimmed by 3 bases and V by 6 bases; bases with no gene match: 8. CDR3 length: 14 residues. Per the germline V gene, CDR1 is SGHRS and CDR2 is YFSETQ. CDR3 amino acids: CASKSGQESYEQYF. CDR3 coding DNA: TGCGCCAGCAAATCGGGACAGGAGAGCTACGAGCAGTACTTC.

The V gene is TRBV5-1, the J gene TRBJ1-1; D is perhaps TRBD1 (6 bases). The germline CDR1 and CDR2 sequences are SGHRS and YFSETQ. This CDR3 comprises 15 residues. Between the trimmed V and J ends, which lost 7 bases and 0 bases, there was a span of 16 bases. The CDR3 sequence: CASAPRGAVNTEAFF. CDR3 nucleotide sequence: TGCGCCAGCGCCCCACGGGGGGCGGTGAACACTGAAGCTTTCTTT.

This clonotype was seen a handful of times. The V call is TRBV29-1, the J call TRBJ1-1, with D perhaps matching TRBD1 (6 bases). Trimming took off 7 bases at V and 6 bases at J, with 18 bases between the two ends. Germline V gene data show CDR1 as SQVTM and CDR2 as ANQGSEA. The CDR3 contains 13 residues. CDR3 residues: CSGERGLVPEAFF. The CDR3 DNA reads TGCAGCGGAGAACGGGGGCTTGTCCCTGAAGCTTTCTTT.

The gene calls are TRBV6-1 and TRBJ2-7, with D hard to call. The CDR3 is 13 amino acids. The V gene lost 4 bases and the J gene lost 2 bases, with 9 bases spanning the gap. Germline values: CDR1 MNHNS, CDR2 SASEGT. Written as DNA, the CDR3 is TGTGCCAGCAGTGTCGCAGTGCCCTACGAGCAGTACTTC. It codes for CASSVAVPYEQYF.

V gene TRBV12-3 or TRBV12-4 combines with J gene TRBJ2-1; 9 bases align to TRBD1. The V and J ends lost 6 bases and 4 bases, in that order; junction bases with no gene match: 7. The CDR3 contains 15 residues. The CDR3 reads CASRRGQGGYNEQFF. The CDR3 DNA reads TGTGCCAGCAGGAGGGGACAGGGTGGGTACAATGAGCAGTTCTTC.

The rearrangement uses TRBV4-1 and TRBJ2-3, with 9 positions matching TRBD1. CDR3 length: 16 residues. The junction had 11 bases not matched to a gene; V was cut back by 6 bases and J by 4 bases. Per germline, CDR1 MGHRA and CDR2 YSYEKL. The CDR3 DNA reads TGCGCCAGCAGACAACAGGGGGCCAATCGTGCAGATACGCAGTATTTT. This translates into CASRQQGANRADTQYF.

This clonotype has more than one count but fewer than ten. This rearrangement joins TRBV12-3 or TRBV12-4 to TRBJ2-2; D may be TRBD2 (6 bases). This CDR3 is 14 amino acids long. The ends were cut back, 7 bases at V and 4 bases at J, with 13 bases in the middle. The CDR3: CASTLGGGTGELFF. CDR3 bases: TGTGCCAGCACCCTCGGGGGAGGCACCGGGGAGCTGTTTTTT.

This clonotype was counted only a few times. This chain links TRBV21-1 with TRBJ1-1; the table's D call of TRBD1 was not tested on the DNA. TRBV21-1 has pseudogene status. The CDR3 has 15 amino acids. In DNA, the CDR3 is TGTGCCAGCAGCAAAAAGCAGGGGCGGAACACTGAAGCTTTCTTT. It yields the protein CASSKKQGRNTEAFF.

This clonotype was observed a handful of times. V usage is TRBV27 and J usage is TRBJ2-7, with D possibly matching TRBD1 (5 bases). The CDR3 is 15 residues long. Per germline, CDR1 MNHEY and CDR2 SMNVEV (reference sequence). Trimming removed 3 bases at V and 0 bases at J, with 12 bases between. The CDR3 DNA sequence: TGTGCCAGCAGTTTCATCCAGGGCAGCTCCTACGAGCAGTACTTC. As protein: CASSFIQGSSYEQYF.

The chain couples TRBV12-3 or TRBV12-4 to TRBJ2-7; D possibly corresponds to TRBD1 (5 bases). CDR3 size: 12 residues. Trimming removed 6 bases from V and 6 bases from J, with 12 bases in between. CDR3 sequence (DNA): TGTGCCAGCAGCCCGACAGTTGTCGAGCAGTACTTC. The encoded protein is CASSPTVVEQYF.

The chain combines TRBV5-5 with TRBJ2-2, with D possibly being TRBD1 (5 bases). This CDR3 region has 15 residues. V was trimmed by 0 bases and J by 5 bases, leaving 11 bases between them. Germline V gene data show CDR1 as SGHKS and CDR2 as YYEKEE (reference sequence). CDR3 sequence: CASSLVAGRTGELFF. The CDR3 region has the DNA TGTGCCAGCAGCTTGGTCGCAGGGCGGACCGGGGAGCTGTTTTTT.

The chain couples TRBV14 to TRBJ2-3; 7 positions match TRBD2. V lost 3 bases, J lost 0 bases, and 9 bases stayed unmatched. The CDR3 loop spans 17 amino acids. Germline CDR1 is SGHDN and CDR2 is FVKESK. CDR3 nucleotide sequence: TGTGCCAGCAGCCACCTCCGGGACTACCCAAGCACAGATACGCAGTATTTT. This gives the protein CASSHLRDYPSTDTQYF.

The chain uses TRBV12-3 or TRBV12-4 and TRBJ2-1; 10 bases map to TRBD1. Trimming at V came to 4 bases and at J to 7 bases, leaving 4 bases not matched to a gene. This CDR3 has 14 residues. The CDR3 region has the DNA TGTGCCAGCAGTTCCCAGGGACAGGGGAATGAGCAGTTCTTC. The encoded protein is CASSSQGQGNEQFF.

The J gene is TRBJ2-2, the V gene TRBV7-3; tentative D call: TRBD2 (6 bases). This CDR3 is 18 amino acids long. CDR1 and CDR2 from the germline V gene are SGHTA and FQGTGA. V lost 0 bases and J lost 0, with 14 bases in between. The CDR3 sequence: CASSLTGGGIPNTGELFF. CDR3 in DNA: TGTGCCAGCAGCTTAACGGGAGGCGGGATACCGAACACCGGGGAGCTGTTTTTT.

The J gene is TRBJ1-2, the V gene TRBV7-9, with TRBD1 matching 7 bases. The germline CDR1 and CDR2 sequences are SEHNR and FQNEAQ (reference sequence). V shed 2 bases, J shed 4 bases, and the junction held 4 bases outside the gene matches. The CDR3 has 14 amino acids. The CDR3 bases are TGTGCCAGCAGCTTACCGGGACAGATCTATGGCTACACCTTC. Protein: CASSLPGQIYGYTF.

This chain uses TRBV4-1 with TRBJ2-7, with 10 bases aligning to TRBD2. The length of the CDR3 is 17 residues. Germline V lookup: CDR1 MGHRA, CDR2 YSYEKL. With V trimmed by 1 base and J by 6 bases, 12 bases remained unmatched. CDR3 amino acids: CASSQVSLAGGLPEQYF. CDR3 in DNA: TGCGCCAGCAGCCAAGTTTCTTTAGCGGGAGGACTACCCGAGCAGTACTTC.

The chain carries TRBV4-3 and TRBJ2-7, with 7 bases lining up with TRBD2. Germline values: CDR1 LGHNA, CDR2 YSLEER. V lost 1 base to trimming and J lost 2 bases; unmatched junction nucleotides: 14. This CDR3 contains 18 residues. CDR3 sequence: CASSQGGGRTRSTYEQYF. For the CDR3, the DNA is TGCGCCAGCAGCCAAGGGGGGGGAAGGACTAGAAGCACCTACGAGCAGTACTTC.